The 28 T cell receptor beta chains below were found in one sample sequenced in a study of beta chain features in type 1 diabetes. Sequenced material consisted of expressed TCRB transcripts (all of the isolated RNA was reverse transcribed). Sequencing used immunoSEQ multiplex PCR; TCRdb keeps in-frame clones, though not all of them. The sample has hundreds of thousands of clones; less than 20% are singletons. Sequencing input: naive CD4+ T cells from blood. The source is a man aged 18 to 29 in good health.

This clone was found a few times. The V gene is TRBV7-2, the J gene TRBJ1-2; D might be TRBD1 (6 bases). CDR1 SGHTA and CDR2 FQGNSA come from the germline V gene. V lost 5 bases and J 8 bases, leaving 18 bases between the germline ends. The CDR3 has 14 residues. This CDR3 is CASSRRTATWGYTF. As DNA, the CDR3 is TGTGCCAGCAGCCGTCGGACAGCGACTTGGGGCTACACCTTC.

The table lists this clone with a few counts. The chain uses TRBV27 and TRBJ1-1; 8 bases agree with TRBD1. Germline V gene lookup returns CDR1 MNHEY and CDR2 SMNVEV (reference sequence). The V gene end was trimmed by 6 bases and the J gene end by 4 bases; junction bases not matched to a gene: 7. The length of the CDR3 is 14 residues. Here the CDR3 DNA reads TGTGCCAGCAGGATGGACAGGGATTTCACTGAAGCTTTCTTT. Translated, it gives CASRMDRDFTEAFF.

The chain employs TRBV4-3 and TRBJ2-3, with TRBD2 matching 7 bases. Looked up from germline, CDR1 is LGHNA and CDR2 is YSLEER. This CDR3 spans 16 amino acids. Trimming removed 0 bases from V and 2 bases from J; junction bases left unmatched: 5. As DNA, the CDR3 is TGCGCCAGCAGCCAAGAATTAGCGGGCCTCACAGATACGCAGTATTTT. This gives the protein CASSQELAGLTDTQYF.

This clone was picked up a small number of times. The V gene is TRBV5-1, the J gene TRBJ2-1; D gene ambiguous. Trimming removed 0 bases from V and 8 bases from J, with 6 bases in between. This CDR3 is 12 amino acids long. Looked up from germline, CDR1 is SGHRS and CDR2 is YFSETQ. CDR3 residues: CASSLDDDEQFF. In DNA form, the CDR3 reads TGCGCCAGCAGCTTGGATGACGATGAGCAGTTCTTC.

A few counts support this clone. The chain joins TRBV7-3 to TRBJ1-6; 8 bases match TRBD1. The junction had 7 bases not matched to a gene; V was cut back by 6 bases and J by 9 bases. The germline V gene encodes CDR1 SGHTA and CDR2 FQGTGA. This CDR3 contains 14 residues. CDR3 nucleotides: TGTGCCAGCAGAACAACAGGGGGAGGTTCACCCCTCCACTTT. This codes for CASRTTGGGSPLHF.

The genes are TRBV7-2 and TRBJ2-7; D unclear. The germline V gene has CDR1 SGHTA and CDR2 FQGNSA. The V end was cut by 7 bases, the J end by 5 bases, with 9 bases between. The CDR3 sequence is 11 residues long. The CDR3 DNA follows: TGTGCCAGCACCGTGTCCCACGAGCAGTACTTC. This translates into CASTVSHEQYF.

The chain recombines TRBV18 with TRBJ1-2; 7 bases are a match to TRBD1. V lost 3 bases to trimming and J lost 4 bases; unmatched junction nucleotides: 8. This CDR3 has 15 amino acids. CDR1 and CDR2 (germline): KGHSH, LQKENI. The DNA for the CDR3 is TGTGCCAGCTCACCCGGACAGGTCCGTGGCTATGGCTACACCTTC. It codes for CASSPGQVRGYGYTF. Drawing the rest from reference TRBV18 and TRBJ1-2, the complete variable domain is NAGVMQNPRHLVRRRGQEARLRCSPMKGHSHVYWYRQLPEEGLKFMVYLQKENIIDESGMPKERFSAEFPKEGPSILRIQQVVRGDSAAYFCASSPGQVRGYGYTFGSGTRLTVV.

The CDR3 DNA is TGTGCCAGCAGCTTAGCTTCCTTTCCCCAAGGCCATGAGCAGTTCTTC. Encoded protein: CASSLASFPQGHEQFF. The V and J genes are TRBV7-2 and TRBJ2-1; D gene ambiguous. V was clipped by 0 bases and J by 8 bases, with 17 bases between them. The CDR3 is 16 amino acids. Germline V gene data show CDR1 as SGHTA and CDR2 as FQGNSA. Full variable domain (rest looked up from reference TRBV7-2 and TRBJ2-1): GAGVSQSPSNKVTEKGKDVELRCDPISGHTALYWYRQSLGQGLEFLIYFQGNSAPDKSGLPSDRFSAERTGGSVSTLTIQRTQQEDSAVYLCASSLASFPQGHEQFFGPGTRLTVL.

The chain carries TRBV9 and TRBJ2-7, with 11 nucleotides matching TRBD2. V lost 2 bases, J lost 7 bases, and 8 bases stayed unmatched. The CDR3 has 15 amino acids. Germline CDR1 SGDLS, CDR2 YYNGEE. This chain's CDR3 is CASSVGTSGAEEQYF. The CDR3 bases are TGTGCCAGCAGCGTTGGGACTAGCGGTGCGGAAGAGCAGTACTTC.

This chain joins TRBV5-6 and TRBJ2-7; 7 nucleotides align to TRBD1. Per the germline V gene, CDR1 is SGHDT and CDR2 is YYEEEE. The CDR3 length is 13 residues. V lost 7 bases, J lost 7 bases, and 11 bases stayed unmatched. The CDR3 DNA reads TGTGCCAGCGGGTTACAGGGGTCCGGGGAGCAGTACTTC. Amino acids: CASGLQGSGEQYF.

This clone was observed a few times. This chain joins TRBV7-2 and TRBJ2-1; tentative D call: TRBD2 (7 bases). Germline values: CDR1 SGHTA, CDR2 FQGNSA. The CDR3 is made up of 15 amino acids. Trimming removed 7 bases at V and 3 bases at J, with 16 bases between. CDR3 region: CASTPGAGVYNEQFF. In DNA form, the CDR3 reads TGTGCCAGCACACCAGGGGCGGGAGTCTACAATGAGCAGTTCTTC.

J is TRBJ1-1 and V is TRBV6-1; no firm D call. CDR3 length: 12 amino acids. V lost 2 bases and J lost 10, with 11 bases in between. The germline V gene has CDR1 MNHNS and CDR2 SASEGT. In DNA form, the CDR3 reads TGTGCCAGCAGTGAAATGGGAGTGGGAGCTTTCTTT. Translation: CASSEMGVGAFF.

In regard to this clone: With a much larger clone just one base away, this may be a read error. This chain joins TRBV7-9 and TRBJ2-3, with D uncertain. The V end lost 5 bases, the J end lost 4 bases, and 4 bases lay between the germline ends. CDR1 SEHNR and CDR2 FQNEAQ come from the germline V gene (reference sequence). The CDR3 has 11 residues. The CDR3 spells CASSRPDTQYF. The CDR3 DNA reads TGTGCCAGCAGCCGCCCAGATACGCAGTATTTT.

This clone was seen only a few times. CDR3 DNA sequence: TGTGCCAGCAGCTTAACCCGATCCCTAGGGGCGGGTGAGCAGTTCTTC. This sequence encodes CASSLTRSLGAGEQFF. The rearrangement joins TRBV7-3 to TRBJ2-1; either TRBD1 or TRBD2 may fit D (5 bases each). Trimming pared 0 bases from V and 9 bases from J, leaving 18 bases between. CDR3 size: 16 residues. Per the germline V gene, CDR1 is SGHTA and CDR2 is FQGTGA.

The chain's CDR3 is CASSLVGTSGYEQYF. The CDR3 DNA is TGTGCCAGCAGCTTAGTAGGGACCTCCGGCTACGAGCAGTACTTC. The V gene is TRBV7-8, the J gene TRBJ2-7; D possibly matches TRBD1 or TRBD2 (5 bases each). The CDR3 extends over 15 amino acids. The germline V gene has CDR1 SGHVS and CDR2 FQNEAQ. V was clipped by 1 base and J by 3 bases, with 13 bases between them.

There are a few counts of this clone. CDR3 region: CAIGTVGNTIYF. CDR3 sequence (DNA): TGTGCCATCGGTACGGTGGGAAACACCATATATTTT. The chain joins TRBV10-3 to TRBJ1-3; unclear D gene. The germline CDR1 and CDR2 sequences are ENHRY and SYGVKD. The CDR3 has 12 residues. The ends were cut back, 8 bases at V and 4 bases at J, with 9 bases in the middle.

The genes are TRBV30 and TRBJ1-2, with no clear D. V lost 6 bases to trimming and J lost 6 bases, with 20 bases between them. Germline CDR1 reads GTSNPN; CDR2 reads SVGIG (reference sequence). This CDR3 contains 14 residues. CDR3 bases: TGTGCCTGCCCATATGTACAGCAAAACAATGGCTACACCTTC. Protein product: CACPYVQQNNGYTF. The whole variable domain, remainder taken from reference TRBV30 and TRBJ1-2, is SQTIHQWPATLVQPVGSPLSLECTVEGTSNPNLYWYRQAAGRGLQLLFYSVGIGQISSEVPQNLSASRPQDRQFILSSKKLLLSDSGFYLCACPYVQQNNGYTFGSGTRLTVV.

This clone was seen a handful of times. V usage is TRBV28 and J usage is TRBJ2-4; TRBD2 might be the D (5 bases). The CDR3 contains 14 residues. With 6 bases removed from V and 3 bases from J, the gap between germline ends came to 12 bases. Germline V gives CDR1 MDHEN, CDR2 SYDVKM. CDR3 residues: CASREGSDKNIQYF. CDR3 bases: TGTGCCAGCAGAGAGGGTTCTGACAAAAACATTCAGTACTTC.

A few counts support this clone. The chain's CDR3 is CASSPGTGDAEAFF. The DNA for the CDR3 is TGTGCCAGCAGTCCCGGGACAGGGGATGCTGAAGCTTTCTTT. This chain links TRBV6-6 with TRBJ1-1, with 10 bases that match TRBD1. The V and J ends lost 5 bases and 6 bases, in that order; junction bases with no gene match: 6. The length of the CDR3 is 14 residues. CDR1 and CDR2 from the germline V gene are MNHNY and SVGAGI (reference sequence).

This clone was observed a few times. Other DNA sequences of this sample code for an identical CDR3. V gene TRBV20-1 combines with J gene TRBJ2-7, with D unclear. Germline lookup yields CDR1 DFQATT and CDR2 SNEGSKA (reference sequence). This CDR3 region has 9 residues. With 3 bases removed from V and 7 bases from J, the gap between germline ends came to 4 bases. Here the CDR3 DNA reads TGCAGTGCTAGCGGAGAGCAGTACTTC. Translated, it gives CSASGEQYF.

This clone was counted between two and nine times. The chain joins TRBV6-5 to TRBJ2-1, with D hard to call. CDR3 size: 13 residues. From germline, CDR1 is MNHEY and CDR2 SVGAGI. V gave up 6 bases and J gave up 6 bases, with 12 bases separating them. CDR3 nucleotides: TGTGCCAGCAGCCCCCGGGCCGGCAATGAGCAGTTCTTC. Translated: CASSPRAGNEQFF.

In its sample, this clone was seen a few times. This chain uses TRBV7-2 with TRBJ1-2; the match to TRBD1 covers 8 bases. Germline V gives CDR1 SGHTA, CDR2 FQGNSA. CDR3 length: 14 amino acids. Unmatched junction bases numbered 3, after V lost 2 bases and J lost 4 bases. CDR3 sequence (DNA): TGTGCCAGCAGCTTATGGGGGACAGGCTATGGCTACACCTTC. Translated, it gives CASSLWGTGYGYTF.

The gene calls are TRBV11-3 and TRBJ2-7; 8 bases align to TRBD1. Germline V gives CDR1 SGHNT, CDR2 YENEEA. The length of the CDR3 is 15 residues. V shed 5 bases and J 2 bases; nucleotides not matched to a gene: 8. The CDR3 protein is CASSRWTGLAYEQYF. The DNA for the CDR3 is TGTGCCAGCAGCCGATGGACAGGGCTTGCCTACGAGCAGTACTTC.

The chain is built from TRBV18 and TRBJ1-2; no clear D gene. Trimming removed 2 bases from V and 0 bases from J, with 10 bases in between. The CDR3 loop spans 15 amino acids. Looked up from germline, CDR1 is KGHSH and CDR2 is LQKENI. CDR3 region: CASSPDTRANYGYTF. As DNA, the CDR3 is TGTGCCAGCTCACCAGACACAAGAGCTAACTATGGCTACACCTTC. The full variable domain, in which reference TRBV18 and TRBJ1-2 provide the parts outside the CDR3, is NAGVMQNPRHLVRRRGQEARLRCSPMKGHSHVYWYRQLPEEGLKFMVYLQKENIIDESGMPKERFSAEFPKEGPSILRIQQVVRGDSAAYFCASSPDTRANYGYTFGSGTRLTVV.

This clone was seen more than once but under ten times. CDR3 nucleotides: TGTGCCAGCAGCTTAGGGTCGGGGACCTCCTACAATGAGCAGTTCTTC. Its protein product is CASSLGSGTSYNEQFF. This chain links TRBV7-2 with TRBJ2-1; D could derive from TRBD1 or TRBD2 (5 bases each). The germline V gene encodes CDR1 SGHTA and CDR2 FQGNSA. Trimming removed 1 base from V and 0 bases from J, with 10 bases in between. The CDR3 has 16 residues.

This clone was picked up a small number of times. The chain combines TRBV5-1 with TRBJ2-2, with a weak D call TRBD1 (5 bases). V was trimmed by 4 bases and J by 3 bases, leaving 16 bases between them. The CDR3 spans 16 residues. The germline CDR1 and CDR2 sequences are SGHRS and YFSETQ. Written as DNA, the CDR3 is TGCGCCAGCAGCCCATGGACAAATCGAGACACCGGGGAGCTGTTTTTT. Protein sequence: CASSPWTNRDTGELFF.

V and J are TRBV7-9 and TRBJ1-3; unclear D gene. Germline V gene data show CDR1 as SEHNR and CDR2 as FQNEAQ (reference sequence). The CDR3 consists of 16 residues. V was shortened by 5 bases and J by 0 bases, with 14 bases between the two germline ends. The chain's CDR3 is CASSAPGLTSGNTIYF. The CDR3 nucleotides are TGTGCCAGCAGCGCCCCCGGGCTGACCTCTGGAAACACCATATATTTT.

This clone was observed a handful of times. V usage is TRBV7-9 and J usage is TRBJ1-6, with no clear D. Trimming cost V 4 bases and J 10 bases, with 5 bases left between them. The CDR3 extends over 11 amino acids. The germline V gene encodes CDR1 SEHNR and CDR2 FQNEAQ (reference sequence). CDR3 amino acids: CASSSGSPLHF. DNA of the CDR3: TGTGCCAGCAGCTCAGGCTCACCCCTCCACTTT.